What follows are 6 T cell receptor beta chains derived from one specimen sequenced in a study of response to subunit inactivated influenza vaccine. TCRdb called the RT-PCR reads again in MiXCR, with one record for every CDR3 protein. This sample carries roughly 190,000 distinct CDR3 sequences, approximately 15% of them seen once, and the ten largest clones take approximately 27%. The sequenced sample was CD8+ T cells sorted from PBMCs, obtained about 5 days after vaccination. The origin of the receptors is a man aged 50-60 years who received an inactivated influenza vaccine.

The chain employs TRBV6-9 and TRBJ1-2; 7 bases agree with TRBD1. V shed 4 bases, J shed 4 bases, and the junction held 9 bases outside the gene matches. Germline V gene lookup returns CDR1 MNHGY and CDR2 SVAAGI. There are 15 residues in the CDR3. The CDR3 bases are TGTGCCAGCAGTTCCCCCCAGGGGGAGGTCTATGGCTACACCTTC. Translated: CASSSPQGEVYGYTF.

The chain's CDR3 is CAISESGTEDPWINTIYF. In nucleotides, the CDR3 is TGTGCCATCAGTGAGTCCGGGACGGAGGATCCCTGGATAAACACCATATATTTT. This chain uses TRBV10-3 with TRBJ1-3, with D perhaps TRBD1 (5 bases). V was trimmed by 0 bases and J by 6 bases, leaving 21 bases between them. The CDR3 sequence is 18 residues long. The germline gives CDR1 ENHRY, CDR2 SYGVKD.

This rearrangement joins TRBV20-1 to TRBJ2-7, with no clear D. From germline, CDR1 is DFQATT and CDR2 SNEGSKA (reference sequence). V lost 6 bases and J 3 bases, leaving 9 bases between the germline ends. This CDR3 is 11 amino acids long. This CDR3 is CSASPGYEQYF. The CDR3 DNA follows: TGCAGTGCGAGCCCAGGCTACGAGCAGTACTTC.

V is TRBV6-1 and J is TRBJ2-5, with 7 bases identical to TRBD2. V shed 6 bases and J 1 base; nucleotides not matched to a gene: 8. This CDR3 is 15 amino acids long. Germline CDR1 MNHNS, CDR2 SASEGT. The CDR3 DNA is TGTGCCAGCAGCCATGGGGGGACTATCCAAGAGACCCAGTACTTC. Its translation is CASSHGGTIQETQYF.

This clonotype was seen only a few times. In DNA, the CDR3 is TGCGCCAGCAGCTCCTTGGTAATTCCGGGACTAGCAAGCGATGAGCAGTTCTTC. Translating gives CASSSLVIPGLASDEQFF. The chain joins TRBV5-1 to TRBJ2-1; 9 bases map to TRBD2. Trimming at V came to 3 bases and at J to 8 bases, leaving 18 bases not matched to a gene. Germline CDR1 is SGHRS and CDR2 is YFSETQ. CDR3 length: 18 residues.

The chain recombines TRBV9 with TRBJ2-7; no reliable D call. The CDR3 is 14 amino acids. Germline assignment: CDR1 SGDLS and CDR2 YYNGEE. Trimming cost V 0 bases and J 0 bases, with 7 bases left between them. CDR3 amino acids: CASSVEASSYEQYF. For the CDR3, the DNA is TGTGCCAGCAGCGTAGAAGCTAGCTCCTACGAGCAGTACTTC.